These 23 T cell receptor beta chains were all obtained from the same sample, sequenced in a study of T cells in Graves' hyperthyroidism and ophthalmopathy. Authors of the study amplified TCR beta CDR3 regions from RNA transcripts. The TCR CDR3 was amplified in a first-round RT-PCR using the HTBI primer set. From the multiplex PCR reads, TCRdb called clonotypes with MiXCR, one entry per CDR3 protein. The sample comprises hundreds of thousands of distinct CDR3 sequences, about a sixth of which are singletons, and about 51% rests with the top ten. Sample: blood. The receptors stem from a woman in her sixties or seventies with Graves' ophthalmopathy.

The chain combines TRBV5-8 with TRBJ2-3, with 7 bases aligning to TRBD2. The trim removed 4 bases at V and 1 base at J, leaving 9 bases unmatched. The CDR3 contains 16 residues. Germline assignment: CDR1 SGHTS and CDR2 YDEGEE. The CDR3 spells CASSSLGGRGTDTQYF. The CDR3 DNA follows: TGTGCCAGCAGCAGCCTCGGGGGGAGGGGCACAGATACGCAGTATTTT.

This clonotype was seen repeatedly, ten times or more. This chain uses TRBV19 with TRBJ1-1; maybe TRBD1 (5 bases). The CDR3 has 18 amino acids. The ends were cut back, 7 bases at V and 0 bases at J, with 24 bases in the middle. Germline lookup yields CDR1 LNHDA and CDR2 SQIVND (reference sequence). This CDR3 is CASTVGTQKSGMNTEAFF. The DNA of the CDR3 is TGTGCCAGTACGGTGGGGACCCAGAAGAGTGGTATGAACACTGAAGCTTTCTTT.

This clonotype was recorded many times. The CDR3 DNA reads TGTGCCAGCATCCCCAGCAATAACTATGGCTACACCTTC. It encodes CASIPSNNYGYTF. The V gene is TRBV28, the J gene TRBJ1-2; D not certain. The V end lost 7 bases, the J end lost 1 base, and 10 bases lay between the germline ends. Germline CDR1 MDHEN, CDR2 SYDVKM. This CDR3 contains 13 residues.

This chain links TRBV12-3 or TRBV12-4 with TRBJ1-3; D uncertain. Deletions cut 2 bases from V and 8 bases from J, with 4 bases between. This CDR3 is 11 amino acids long. The CDR3 protein is CASSLRDTIYF. The CDR3 DNA sequence: TGTGCCAGCAGTTTACGTGACACCATATATTTT.

This rearrangement joins TRBV6-1 to TRBJ2-1; weak D call: TRBD1 (5 bases). Deletions cut 8 bases from V and 5 bases from J, with 13 bases between. The CDR3 is 13 amino acids. The germline gives CDR1 MNHNS, CDR2 SASEGT. The CDR3 region is CASGQDSHNEQFF. The DNA for the CDR3 is TGTGCCAGCGGACAAGATTCTCACAATGAGCAGTTCTTC.

This clonotype showed up many times. CDR3 nucleotide sequence: TGTGCCAGCAGTTTCGTTTGGGGGTATGATTCACCCCTCCACTTT. This codes for CASSFVWGYDSPLHF. The gene calls are TRBV6-2 or TRBV6-3 and TRBJ1-6; D may be TRBD1 (5 bases). V lost 4 bases and J 8 bases, leaving 15 bases between the germline ends. CDR1 is MNHEY, CDR2 SVGEGT, per germline. The CDR3 totals 15 residues.

This clonotype was detected many times. The chain recombines TRBV6-2 or TRBV6-3 with TRBJ1-4, with 8 bases aligning to TRBD1. V was clipped by 4 bases and J by 0 bases; unmatched bases: 10. CDR3 length equals 18 residues. Germline-derived CDR1 and CDR2 are MNHEY and SVGEGT. The CDR3 region is CASSSIAGTGSTNEKLFF. CDR3 bases: TGTGCCAGCAGTTCCATCGCCGGGACAGGCTCAACTAATGAAAAACTGTTTTTT.

The count of this clonotype is one. The genes are TRBV4-2 and TRBJ1-2; D is possibly TRBD1 (5 bases). This CDR3 has 16 residues. Trimming took off 4 bases at V and 0 bases at J, with 15 bases between the two ends. The germline CDR1 and CDR2 sequences are LGHNA and YNFKEQ. The CDR3 is CASSPRGSGANYGYTF. CDR3 nucleotide sequence: TGTGCCAGCAGCCCCCGGGGCAGCGGTGCTAACTATGGCTACACCTTC.

This clonotype was observed many times. Here the CDR3 DNA reads TGTGCCAGCAGCCCGCTGGGTCTGAACGGGGAGCTGTTTTTT. It specifies CASSPLGLNGELFF. The chain has TRBV9 and TRBJ2-2; D is uncertain. Germline V lookup: CDR1 SGDLS, CDR2 YYNGEE. Trimming cost V 4 bases and J 7 bases, with 14 bases left between them. The CDR3 runs to 14 residues.

This clonotype was recorded once. The V call is TRBV11-2, the J call TRBJ2-1; no reliable D call. Trimming cost V 3 bases and J 5 bases, with 5 bases left between them. Germline CDR1 reads SGHAT; CDR2 reads FQNNGV. This CDR3 region has 12 residues. The CDR3 DNA follows: TGTGCCAGCAGCTTTTATAACAATGAGCAGTTCTTC. Its translation: CASSFYNNEQFF.

This clonotype showed up many times. The chain recombines TRBV10-3 with TRBJ2-3; TRBD1 agrees at 7 bases. This CDR3 spans 14 amino acids. The V gene's germline CDR1 is ENHRY and CDR2 SYGVKD. V gave up 3 bases and J gave up 1 base; unmatched junction bases: 1. The CDR3 loop reads CAISEGQGTDTQYF. The CDR3 DNA reads as TGTGCCATCAGTGAAGGACAGGGCACAGATACGCAGTATTTT.

This clonotype appeared a few times. This chain connects TRBV10-3 to TRBJ2-2, with TRBD1 matching over 10 bases. The CDR3 has 16 residues. The germline V gene encodes CDR1 ENHRY and CDR2 SYGVKD. Unmatched junction bases numbered 8, after V lost 10 bases and J lost 0 bases. The CDR3 nucleotides are TGTGCCACAAGAAGTGGACAGGGGGCGAACACCGGGGAGCTGTTTTTT. Its protein product is CATRSGQGANTGELFF.

At least ten counts were recorded for this clonotype. V is TRBV11-2 and J is TRBJ2-3, with unresolved D. Deletions cut 5 bases from V and 6 bases from J, with 9 bases between. CDR1 is SGHAT and CDR2 is FQNNGV in the germline V gene. There are 12 residues in the CDR3. The CDR3 spells CASSGDWDTQYF. DNA for the CDR3: TGTGCCAGCAGCGGCGACTGGGATACGCAGTATTTT.

The V gene is TRBV27, the J gene TRBJ1-1; tentative D call: TRBD1 (6 bases). The germline V and J ends were trimmed by 6 bases and 1 base, with 18 bases remaining between them. The CDR3 covers 16 residues. Germline CDR1 MNHEY, CDR2 SMNVEV (reference sequence). The CDR3 is CASRPAIGGPNTEAFF. DNA for the CDR3: TGTGCCAGCAGACCAGCTATCGGGGGGCCGAACACTGAAGCTTTCTTT.

There are a few counts of this clonotype. CDR3 sequence (DNA): TGTGCCAGCAGCCCGACCGGGACAGAGAAGGGGCACATTCAGTACTTC. Translating gives CASSPTGTEKGHIQYF. The chain uses TRBV7-8 and TRBJ2-4, with 7 bases lining up with TRBD1. With 5 bases clipped from V and 8 bases from J, the junction kept 15 bases outside the gene matches. Germline loops: CDR1 SGHVS, CDR2 FQNEAQ. This CDR3 is built from 16 residues.

This clonotype was picked up many times. The V and J genes are TRBV20-1 and TRBJ2-5; D might be TRBD2 (5 bases). Trimming stripped 0 bases from V and 2 bases from J, with 10 bases between. CDR3 length: 14 amino acids. CDR1 is DFQATT, CDR2 SNEGSKA, per germline (reference sequence). The CDR3 protein is CSARDDGIQETQYF. The CDR3 nucleotides are TGCAGTGCTAGAGATGACGGGATTCAAGAGACCCAGTACTTC.

This clonotype was found a few times. The CDR3 reads CASSENAGGSNQPQHF. The CDR3, as DNA: TGTGCCAGCAGTGAAAACGCGGGCGGGAGCAATCAGCCCCAGCATTTT. The rearrangement uses TRBV6-1 and TRBJ1-5; no clear D. Per the germline V gene, CDR1 is MNHNS and CDR2 is SASEGT. This CDR3 has 16 residues. V shed 2 bases and J shed 1 base, with 12 bases lying between them.

Ten or more counts support this clonotype. V and J are TRBV5-1 and TRBJ1-2; TRBD1 matches at 11 bases. Germline-derived CDR1 and CDR2 are SGHRS and YFSETQ. The CDR3 extends over 15 amino acids. The V gene end was trimmed by 4 bases and the J gene end by 4 bases; junction bases not matched to a gene: 6. In DNA, the CDR3 is TGCGCCAGCAGCATCGGGACAGGGGGACTCTATGGCTACACCTTC. This encodes CASSIGTGGLYGYTF.

This clonotype was found many times. The J gene is TRBJ2-7, the V gene TRBV28, with TRBD1 matching 10 bases. The trim removed 6 bases at V and 4 bases at J, leaving 6 bases unmatched. The V gene's germline CDR1 is MDHEN and CDR2 SYDVKM. The CDR3 loop spans 14 amino acids. CDR3 in amino acids: CASRPGQGYYEQYF. The CDR3 DNA is TGTGCCAGCAGACCGGGACAGGGGTATTACGAGCAGTACTTC.

In this sample, this clonotype turned up many times. This CDR3 reads CASSQGGSGANVLTF. CDR3 DNA: TGTGCCAGCAGCCAAGGAGGCTCTGGGGCCAACGTCCTGACTTTC. The chain has TRBV28 and TRBJ2-6; perhaps TRBD2 as D (5 bases). The V gene's germline CDR1 is MDHEN and CDR2 SYDVKM. V lost 6 bases and J 0 bases, leaving 9 bases between the germline ends. This CDR3 spans 15 amino acids.

This clonotype was detected ten times or more. This rearrangement joins TRBV20-1 to TRBJ1-1; D not certain. V dropped 0 bases and J dropped 1 base, with 12 bases sitting between them. This CDR3 has 15 amino acids. Germline V gene sequence: CDR1 DFQATT, CDR2 SNEGSKA (reference sequence). The CDR3: CSARDLGYSNTEAFF. The CDR3 bases are TGCAGTGCTAGAGATTTGGGCTATTCGAACACTGAAGCTTTCTTT.

Points on this clonotype: With a much larger clone just one base away, this may be a read error. The CDR3 region is CAWEAGTYTNTF. CDR3 nucleotide sequence: TGTGCCTGGGAAGCAGGGACCTACACTAACACCTTC. The genes are TRBV30 and TRBJ1-2; D might be TRBD1 (5 bases). CDR1 and CDR2 from the germline V gene are GTSNPN and SVGIG (reference sequence). V was cut by 5 bases and J by 12 bases, with 19 bases left in between. The CDR3 totals 12 residues. Drawing the rest from reference TRBV30 and TRBJ1-2, the complete variable domain is SQTIHQWPATLVQPVGSPLSLECTVEGTSNPNLYWYRQAAGRGLQLLFYSVGIGQISSEVPQNLSASRPQDRQFILSSKKLLLSDSGFYLCAWEAGTYTNTFGSGTRLTVV.

This clonotype appeared many times. The chain couples TRBV5-5 to TRBJ2-7; possibly TRBD1 for D (5 bases). The CDR3 covers 12 residues. Trimming took off 1 base at V and 9 bases at J, with 11 bases between the two ends. CDR1 and CDR2 (germline): SGHKS, YYEKEE (reference sequence). The DNA for the CDR3 is TGTGCCAGCAGCTTGCAGGGTTTGGGGCAGTACTTC. Translating gives CASSLQGLGQYF.